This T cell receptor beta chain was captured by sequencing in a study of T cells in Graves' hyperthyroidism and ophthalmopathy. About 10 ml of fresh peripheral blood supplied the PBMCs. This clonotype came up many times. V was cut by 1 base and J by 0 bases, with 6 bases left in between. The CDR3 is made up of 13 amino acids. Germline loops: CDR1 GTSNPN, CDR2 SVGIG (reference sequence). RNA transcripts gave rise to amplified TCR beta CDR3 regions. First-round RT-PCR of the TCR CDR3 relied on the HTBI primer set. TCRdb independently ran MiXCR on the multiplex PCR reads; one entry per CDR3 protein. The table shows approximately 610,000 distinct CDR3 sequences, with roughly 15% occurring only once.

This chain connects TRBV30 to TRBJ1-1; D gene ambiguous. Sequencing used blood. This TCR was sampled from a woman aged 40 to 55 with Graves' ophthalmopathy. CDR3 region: CAWSAHLNTEAFF. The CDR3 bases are TGTGCCTGGAGTGCACACCTGAACACTGAAGCTTTCTTT.